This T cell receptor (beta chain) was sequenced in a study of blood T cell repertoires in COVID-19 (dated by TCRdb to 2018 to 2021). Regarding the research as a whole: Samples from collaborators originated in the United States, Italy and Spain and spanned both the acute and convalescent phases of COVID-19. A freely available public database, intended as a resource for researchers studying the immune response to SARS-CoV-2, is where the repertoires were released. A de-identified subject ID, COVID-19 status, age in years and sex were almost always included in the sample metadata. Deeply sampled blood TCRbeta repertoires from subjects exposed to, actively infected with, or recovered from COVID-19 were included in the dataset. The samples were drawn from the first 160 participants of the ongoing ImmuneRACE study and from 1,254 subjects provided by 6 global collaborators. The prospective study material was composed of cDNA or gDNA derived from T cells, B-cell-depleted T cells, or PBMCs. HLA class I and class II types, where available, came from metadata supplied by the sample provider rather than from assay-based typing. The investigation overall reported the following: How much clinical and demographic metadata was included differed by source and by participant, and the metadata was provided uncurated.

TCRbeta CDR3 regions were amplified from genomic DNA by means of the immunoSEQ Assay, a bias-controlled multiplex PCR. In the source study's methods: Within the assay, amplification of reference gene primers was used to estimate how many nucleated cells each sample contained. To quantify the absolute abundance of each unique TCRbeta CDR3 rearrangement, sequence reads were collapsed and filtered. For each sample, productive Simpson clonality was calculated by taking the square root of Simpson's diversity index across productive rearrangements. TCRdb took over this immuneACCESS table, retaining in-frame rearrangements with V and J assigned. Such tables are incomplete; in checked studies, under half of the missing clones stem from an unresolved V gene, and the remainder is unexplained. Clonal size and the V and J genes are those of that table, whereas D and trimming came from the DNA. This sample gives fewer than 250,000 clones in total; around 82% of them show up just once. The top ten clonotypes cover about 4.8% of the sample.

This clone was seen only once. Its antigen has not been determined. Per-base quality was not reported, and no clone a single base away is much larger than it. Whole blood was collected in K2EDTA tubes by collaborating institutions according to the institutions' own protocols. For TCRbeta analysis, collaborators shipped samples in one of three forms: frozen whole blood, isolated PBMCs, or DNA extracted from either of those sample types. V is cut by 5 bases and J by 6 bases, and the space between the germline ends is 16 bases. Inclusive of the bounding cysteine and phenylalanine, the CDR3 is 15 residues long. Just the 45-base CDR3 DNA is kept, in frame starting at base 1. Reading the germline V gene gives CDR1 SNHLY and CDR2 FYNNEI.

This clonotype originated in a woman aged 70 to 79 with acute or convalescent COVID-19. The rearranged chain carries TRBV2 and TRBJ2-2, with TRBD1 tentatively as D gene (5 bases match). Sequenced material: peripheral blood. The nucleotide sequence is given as TGTGCCAGCAGTACAGAAGGACAAATCGCCGGGGAGCTGTTTTTT. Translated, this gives CASSTEGQIAGELFF.